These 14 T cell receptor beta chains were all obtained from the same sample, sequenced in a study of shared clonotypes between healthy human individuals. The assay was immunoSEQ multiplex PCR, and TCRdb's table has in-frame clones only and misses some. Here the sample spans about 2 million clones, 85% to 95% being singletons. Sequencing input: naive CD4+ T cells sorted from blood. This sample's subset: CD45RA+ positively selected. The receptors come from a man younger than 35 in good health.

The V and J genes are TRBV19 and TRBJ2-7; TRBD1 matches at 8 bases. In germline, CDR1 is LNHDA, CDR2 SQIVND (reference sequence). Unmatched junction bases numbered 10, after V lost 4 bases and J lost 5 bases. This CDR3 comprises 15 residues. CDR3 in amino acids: CASSTRGQGNDEQYF. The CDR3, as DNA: TGTGCCAGTAGTACCCGTGGACAGGGAAATGACGAGCAGTACTTC.

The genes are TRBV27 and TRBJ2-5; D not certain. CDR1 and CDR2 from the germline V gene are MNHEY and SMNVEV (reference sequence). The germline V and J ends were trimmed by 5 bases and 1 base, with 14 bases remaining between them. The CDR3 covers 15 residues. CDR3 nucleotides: TGTGCCAGCAGTCCAATCGACCGAAGCCAAGAGACCCAGTACTTC. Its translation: CASSPIDRSQETQYF.

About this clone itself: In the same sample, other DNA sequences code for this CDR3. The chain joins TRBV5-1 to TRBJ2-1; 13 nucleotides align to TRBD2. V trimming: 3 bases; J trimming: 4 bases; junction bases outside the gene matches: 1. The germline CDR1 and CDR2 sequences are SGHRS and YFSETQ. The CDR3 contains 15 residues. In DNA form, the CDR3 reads TGCGCCAGCAGCTCGGGACTAGCGGGATACAATGAGCAGTTCTTC. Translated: CASSSGLAGYNEQFF.

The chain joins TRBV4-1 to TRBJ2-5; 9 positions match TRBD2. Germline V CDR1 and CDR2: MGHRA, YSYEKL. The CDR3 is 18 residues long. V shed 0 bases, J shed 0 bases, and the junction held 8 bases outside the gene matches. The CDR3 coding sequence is TGCGCCAGCAGCCAAGACGCTAGCGGGGCCAGGTACCAAGAGACCCAGTACTTC. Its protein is CASSQDASGARYQETQYF.

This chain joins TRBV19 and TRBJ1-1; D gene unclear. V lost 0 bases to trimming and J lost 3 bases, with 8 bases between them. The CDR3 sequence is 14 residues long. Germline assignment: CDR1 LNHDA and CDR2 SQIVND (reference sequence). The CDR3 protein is CASSIEPAHTEAFF. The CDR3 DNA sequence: TGTGCCAGTAGTATAGAACCAGCTCACACTGAAGCTTTCTTT.

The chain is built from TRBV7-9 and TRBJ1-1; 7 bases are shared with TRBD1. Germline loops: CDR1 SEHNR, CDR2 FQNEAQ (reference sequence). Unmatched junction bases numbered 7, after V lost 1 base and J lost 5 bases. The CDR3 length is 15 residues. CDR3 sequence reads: CASSLGQGFSTEAFF. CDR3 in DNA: TGTGCCAGCAGCTTAGGACAGGGCTTCTCGACTGAAGCTTTCTTT. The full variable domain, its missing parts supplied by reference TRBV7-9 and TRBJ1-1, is DTGVSQNPRHKITKRGQNVTFRCDPISEHNRLYWYRQTLGQGPEFLTYFQNEAQLEKSRLLSDRFSAERPKGSFSTLEIQRTEQGDSAMYLCASSLGQGFSTEAFFGQGTRLTVV.

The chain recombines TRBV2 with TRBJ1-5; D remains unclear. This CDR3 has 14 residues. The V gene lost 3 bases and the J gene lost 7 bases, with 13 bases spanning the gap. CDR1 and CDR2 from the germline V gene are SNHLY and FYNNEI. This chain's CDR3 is CASSEALGRQPQHF. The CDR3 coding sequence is TGTGCCAGCAGTGAGGCTCTAGGACGGCAGCCCCAGCATTTT. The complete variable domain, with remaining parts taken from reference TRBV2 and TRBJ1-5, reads EPEVTQTPSHQVTQMGQEVILRCVPISNHLYFYWYRQILGQKVEFLVSFYNNEISEKSEIFDDQFSVERPDGSNFTLKIRSTKLEDSAMYFCASSEALGRQPQHFGDGTRLSIL.

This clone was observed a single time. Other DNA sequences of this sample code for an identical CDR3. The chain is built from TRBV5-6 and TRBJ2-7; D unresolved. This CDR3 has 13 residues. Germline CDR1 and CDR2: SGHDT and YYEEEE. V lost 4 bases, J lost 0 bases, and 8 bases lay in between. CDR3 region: CASSLRGSYEQYF. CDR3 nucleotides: TGTGCCAGCAGCCTACGTGGCTCCTACGAGCAGTACTTC.

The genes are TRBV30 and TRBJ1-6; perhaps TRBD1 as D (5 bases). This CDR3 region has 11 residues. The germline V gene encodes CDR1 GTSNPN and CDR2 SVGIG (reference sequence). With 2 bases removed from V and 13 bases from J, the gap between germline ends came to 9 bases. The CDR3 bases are TGTGCCTGGAGTCCCGGGGCGCCCCTCCACTTT. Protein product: CAWSPGAPLHF.

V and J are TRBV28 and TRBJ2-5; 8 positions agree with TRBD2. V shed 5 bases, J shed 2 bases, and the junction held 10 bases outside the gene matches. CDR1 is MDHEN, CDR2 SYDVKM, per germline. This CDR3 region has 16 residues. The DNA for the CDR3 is TGTGCCAGCAGTCCGGGGGGGCCCCTAGAACAAGAGACCCAGTACTTC. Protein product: CASSPGGPLEQETQYF.

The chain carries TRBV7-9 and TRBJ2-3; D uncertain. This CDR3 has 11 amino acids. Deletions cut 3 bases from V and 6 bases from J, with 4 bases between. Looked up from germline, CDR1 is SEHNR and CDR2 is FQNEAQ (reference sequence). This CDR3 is CASSFEDTQYF. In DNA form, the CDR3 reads TGTGCCAGCAGCTTTGAGGATACGCAGTATTTT. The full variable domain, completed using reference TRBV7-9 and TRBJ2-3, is DTGVSQNPRHKITKRGQNVTFRCDPISEHNRLYWYRQTLGQGPEFLTYFQNEAQLEKSRLLSDRFSAERPKGSFSTLEIQRTEQGDSAMYLCASSFEDTQYFGPGTRLTVL.

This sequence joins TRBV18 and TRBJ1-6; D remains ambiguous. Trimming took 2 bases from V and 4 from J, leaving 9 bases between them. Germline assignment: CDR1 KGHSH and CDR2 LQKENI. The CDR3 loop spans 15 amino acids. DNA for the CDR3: TGTGCCAGCTCACCATCCGAATCATATAATTCACCCCTCCACTTT. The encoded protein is CASSPSESYNSPLHF.

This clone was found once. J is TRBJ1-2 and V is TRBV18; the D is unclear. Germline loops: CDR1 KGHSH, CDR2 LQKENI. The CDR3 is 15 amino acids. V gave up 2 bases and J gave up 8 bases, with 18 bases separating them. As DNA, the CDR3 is TGTGCCAGCTCACCATACGTCTCCGGTGGAGGGGGCTACACCTTC. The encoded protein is CASSPYVSGGGGYTF.

The chain's CDR3 is CASSLDLANYGYTF. The CDR3 bases are TGCGCCAGCAGCCTGGACTTAGCTAACTATGGCTACACCTTC. The gene calls are TRBV4-3 and TRBJ1-2, with D hard to call. V lost 4 bases and J lost 0, with 9 bases in between. CDR3 length: 14 residues. The germline CDR1 and CDR2 sequences are LGHNA and YSLEER.